Detailed here is one TCR beta chain. This sample was taken from a study of Ad26.COV2.S vaccination and SARS-CoV-2 variants. Treatment described: about 20 received Ad26.COV2.S at low or high dose, single or two shots; about five received placebo; per-sample allocation not given. At day 63 after the first vaccine or placebo injection, samples were drawn. The CDR3 has 21 amino acids. CDR1 is MDHEN and CDR2 is SYDVKM in the germline V gene. V lost 5 bases, J lost 7 bases, and 25 bases stayed unmatched. Sequencing used immunoSEQ multiplex PCR; TCRdb keeps in-frame clones, though not all of them. The sample holds around 500,000 clones, roughly nine tenths seen once.

This specimen consisted of peripheral blood, obtained in a trial of Ad26.COV2.S vaccine versus placebo. The sequence derives from a person between 18 and 65 years old who received the Ad26.COV2.S COVID-19 vaccine or a placebo. The chain couples TRBV28 to TRBJ2-2, with 10 bases lining up with TRBD2. CDR3 in amino acids: CASSHLRVASGSKLDLGELFF. The CDR3 coding sequence is TGTGCCAGCAGTCACCTCAGGGTGGCTAGCGGGAGTAAATTAGATCTCGGGGAGCTGTTTTTT.